This TCR beta chain came from a study of blood T cell repertoires in COVID-19. The CDR3 runs 14 residues. Germline V gives CDR1 MDHEN, CDR2 SYDVKM. The germline V and J ends were trimmed by 3 bases and 2 bases, with 8 bases remaining between them. Assay used: immunoSEQ multiplex PCR; TCRdb lists only in-frame clones, some missing. The table includes over 200,000 clones, roughly 90% detected once. Remarks on this clone: In the same sample, other DNA sequences code for this CDR3.

The receptor comes from a man aged 35 to 55 with active or convalescent COVID-19. V usage is TRBV28 and J usage is TRBJ1-3, with no clear D. Sample: peripheral blood. The CDR3 sequence is CASSLGGTGNTIYF. In DNA, the CDR3 is TGTGCCAGCAGTTTGGGAGGCACTGGAAACACCATATATTTT.